Below are 20 T cell receptor beta chains sequenced from a single sample in a study of T cells in localized non-small cell lung cancer (TCRdb year 2020). Library generation was performed with the immunoSEQ multiplex PCR assay. TCRdb re-hosts the immuneACCESS table, in-frame sequences only. Its copies lack some clones; in the studies checked, an unresolved V gene accounts for under half of them, and the cause for the rest is not known. This sample holds about 75,000 clones; over 75% were observed only once. The ten largest make up roughly 9.8% of the sample. The specimen comprised peripheral blood, sampled before any cancer treatment. The receptors were sampled from a female donor older than 55 with stage I lung adenocarcinoma.

The chain recombines TRBV6-1 with TRBJ1-3; unclear D gene. The CDR3 consists of 13 residues. The V end was cut by 3 bases, the J end by 4 bases, with 7 bases between. Germline assignment: CDR1 MNHNS and CDR2 SASEGT. For the CDR3, the DNA is TGTGCCAGCAGTGAGGCACAGGGAAACACCATATATTTT. It codes for CASSEAQGNTIYF.

The chain carries TRBV4-3 and TRBJ2-7; TRBD1 might be the D (6 bases). The CDR3 totals 14 residues. The germline gives CDR1 LGHNA, CDR2 YSLEER. Trimming shortened V by 0 bases and J by 4 bases, and 10 bases separated the two germline ends. CDR3 sequence: CASSQDPGHYEQYF. The CDR3 bases are TGCGCCAGCAGCCAAGATCCGGGACATTACGAGCAGTACTTC.

The chain has TRBV7-9 and TRBJ2-1; tentatively, D is TRBD1 (6 bases). V lost 5 bases and J lost 2, with 19 bases in between. The CDR3 covers 17 residues. Germline CDR1 SEHNR, CDR2 FQNEAQ (reference sequence). CDR3 loop: CASSNEITGLTYNEQFF. The CDR3, as DNA: TGTGCCAGCAGCAACGAGATCACAGGGTTAACCTACAATGAGCAGTTCTTC. Looking up the rest from reference TRBV7-9 and TRBJ2-1 gives the full variable domain: DTGVSQNPRHKITKRGQNVTFRCDPISEHNRLYWYRQTLGQGPEFLTYFQNEAQLEKSRLLSDRFSAERPKGSFSTLEIQRTEQGDSAMYLCASSNEITGLTYNEQFFGPGTRLTVL.

This clone was seen only once. The chain links TRBV6-6 to TRBJ1-1; 8 positions match TRBD1. The CDR3 has 14 amino acids. The V gene end was trimmed by 2 bases and the J gene end by 7 bases; junction bases not matched to a gene: 6. Germline CDR1 MNHNY, CDR2 SVGAGI (reference sequence). The CDR3 sequence is CASSYQGARGEAFF. In DNA, the CDR3 is TGTGCCAGCAGTTACCAGGGGGCTAGGGGTGAAGCTTTCTTT.

The chain is built from TRBV6-5 and TRBJ1-5, with TRBD1 matching 10 bases. The V gene's germline CDR1 is MNHEY and CDR2 SVGAGI. The CDR3 is made up of 15 amino acids. The V and J ends lost 6 bases and 6 bases, in that order; junction bases with no gene match: 8. The CDR3 nucleotides read TGTGCCAGCAGCGTCACCGGGACAGGGGTTCAGCCCCAGCATTTT. It encodes CASSVTGTGVQPQHF.

This chain uses TRBV29-1 with TRBJ2-7, with D hard to call. The V gene's germline CDR1 is SQVTM and CDR2 ANQGSEA. This CDR3 comprises 14 residues. Trimming stripped 4 bases from V and 0 bases from J, with 13 bases between. DNA of the CDR3: TGCAGCGTTGGTTCCCGAAGGAGCTCCTACGAGCAGTACTTC. Translating gives CSVGSRRSSYEQYF.

As concerns this clone: At one end, the junction sequence differs from germline, possibly due to a read error. This chain joins TRBV5-1 and TRBJ2-7; 11 positions match TRBD2. Germline-derived CDR1 and CDR2 are SGHRS and YFSETQ. The CDR3 spans 14 residues. The DNA for the CDR3 is TGTGCCAGCAGCTCGCCCTTAGCGGGGGGGGAGCAGTACTTC. Its translation is CASSSPLAGGEQYF.

The table lists this clone with a few counts. The rearrangement joins TRBV29-1 to TRBJ1-1, with D tentatively TRBD1 (5 bases). Germline CDR1 SQVTM, CDR2 ANQGSEA. The CDR3 runs to 12 residues. Trimming stripped 7 bases from V and 4 bases from J, with 13 bases between. The DNA for the CDR3 is TGCAGCGGCAACTTGGGGGGCACTGAAGCTTTCTTT. Protein product: CSGNLGGTEAFF.

The rearrangement links TRBV19 to TRBJ2-7; possible D gene TRBD1, 6 bases. The CDR3 is 16 residues long. Trimming took 7 bases from V and 0 from J, leaving 19 bases between them. Germline V gene sequence: CDR1 LNHDA, CDR2 SQIVND (reference sequence). The CDR3 reads CASTPSGRGYSYEQYF. The CDR3 DNA is TGTGCCAGTACCCCTTCGGGCAGGGGCTACTCCTACGAGCAGTACTTC.

V and J are TRBV27 and TRBJ1-1, with a tentative D call TRBD1 (6 bases). The CDR3 spans 14 residues. The germline CDR1 and CDR2 sequences are MNHEY and SMNVEV (reference sequence). The germline V and J ends were trimmed by 5 bases and 1 base, with 11 bases remaining between them. The CDR3 loop is CASSGGQQNTEAFF. In DNA form, the CDR3 reads TGTGCCAGCAGTGGGGGACAACAGAACACTGAAGCTTTCTTT.

V gene TRBV13 combines with J gene TRBJ2-1, with 8 bases fitting TRBD2. The germline V gene has CDR1 PRHDT and CDR2 FYEKMQ (reference sequence). CDR3 size: 15 residues. Trimming removed 5 bases from V and 1 base from J; junction bases left unmatched: 4. The CDR3 region is CASSPGGGSYNEQFF. For the CDR3, the DNA is TGTGCCAGCAGCCCCGGGGGGGGTTCCTACAATGAGCAGTTCTTC.

The V gene is TRBV7-6, the J gene TRBJ1-1; D remains ambiguous. The ends were cut back, 4 bases at V and 5 bases at J, with 11 bases in the middle. The CDR3 consists of 13 residues. CDR1 and CDR2 from the germline V gene are SGHVS and FNYEAQ. The CDR3 spells CASSSYTTTEAFF. CDR3 in DNA: TGTGCCAGCAGCTCGTACACTACGACTGAAGCTTTCTTT.

J is TRBJ2-6 and V is TRBV7-2, with D possibly TRBD2 on 5 matching bases. The V end was cut by 4 bases, the J end by 0 bases, with 7 bases between. This CDR3 spans 15 amino acids. Germline CDR1 is SGHTA and CDR2 is FQGNSA. In DNA form, the CDR3 reads TGTGCCAGCAGCTATCGGGGCTCTGGGGCCAACGTCCTGACTTTC. Translating it yields CASSYRGSGANVLTF.

CDR3 amino acids: CASSLEGSDTQYF. The CDR3 DNA is TGTGCCAGCAGCTTGGAGGGTTCAGATACGCAGTATTTT. The rearrangement joins TRBV5-6 to TRBJ2-3, with D uncertain. The CDR3 extends over 13 amino acids. The V gene lost 0 bases and the J gene lost 4 bases, with 6 bases spanning the gap. Per the germline V gene, CDR1 is SGHDT and CDR2 is YYEEEE.

This clone was counted once. The chain couples TRBV4-3 to TRBJ2-7, with 7 bases matching TRBD1. CDR3 length equals 15 residues. Germline-derived CDR1 and CDR2 are LGHNA and YSLEER. J lost 3 bases, V lost 0 bases, and 5 bases had no gene match. DNA of the CDR3: TGCGCCAGCAGCCAAGAAGGACAGGCAAACTACGAGCAGTACTTC. Encoded protein: CASSQEGQANYEQYF.

V gene TRBV5-4 combines with J gene TRBJ2-1, with a possible D match to TRBD1 (5 bases). Germline assignment: CDR1 SGHNT and CDR2 YYREEE (reference sequence). V was clipped by 0 bases and J by 0 bases, with 16 bases between them. The CDR3 covers 18 residues. CDR3 sequence: CASSLEQGSYSSYNEQFF. CDR3 coding DNA: TGTGCCAGCAGCTTGGAGCAGGGATCCTACTCCTCCTACAATGAGCAGTTCTTC.

The rearrangement links TRBV19 to TRBJ1-2; D not certain. The CDR3 runs 12 residues. Looked up from germline, CDR1 is LNHDA and CDR2 is SQIVND (reference sequence). V dropped 5 bases and J dropped 7 bases, with 11 bases sitting between them. CDR3 region: CASSSAVFGYTF. The CDR3 bases are TGTGCCAGTAGTTCGGCGGTCTTTGGCTACACCTTC. Filled out from reference TRBV19 and TRBJ1-2, the complete variable domain reads DGGITQSPKYLFRKEGQNVTLSCEQNLNHDAMYWYRQDPGQGLRLIYYSQIVNDFQKGDIAEGYSVSREKKESFPLTVTSAQKNPTAFYLCASSSAVFGYTFGSGTRLTVV.

This clone came up a few times. In DNA, the CDR3 is TGTGCCAGCACCCGGGACCAAGGCTCCTACGAGCAGTACTTC. Encoded protein: CASTRDQGSYEQYF. The chain employs TRBV6-1 and TRBJ2-7; tentatively, D is TRBD1 or TRBD2 (5 bases each). Trimming removed 7 bases from V and 0 bases from J, with 13 bases in between. The CDR3 has 14 residues. Germline V gene sequence: CDR1 MNHNS, CDR2 SASEGT.

The V call is TRBV18, the J call TRBJ1-1; D remains ambiguous. This CDR3 has 13 amino acids. From germline, CDR1 is KGHSH and CDR2 LQKENI. V gave up 3 bases and J gave up 8 bases, with 13 bases separating them. The chain's CDR3 is CASSPKRWAEAFF. CDR3 DNA: TGTGCCAGCTCACCGAAGAGGTGGGCAGAAGCTTTCTTT.

The chain recombines TRBV28 with TRBJ1-1, with unresolved D. The CDR3 runs 11 residues. The germline V gene encodes CDR1 MDHEN and CDR2 SYDVKM. V was clipped by 6 bases and J by 1 base, with 3 bases between them. The CDR3 DNA reads TGTGCCAGCAGGCGGAACACTGAAGCTTTCTTT. This sequence encodes CASRRNTEAFF.